These T cell receptor beta chains were read from a single sample in a study of CD8 T cells in Susac syndrome. TCRdb redid the calling of the immunoSEQ multiplex PCR reads with MiXCR, one entry per CDR3 protein. The sample has approximately 110,000 distinct CDR3 sequences, about 94% seen once. The specimen was CD4+ T cells from PBMCs. These receptors all come from a human donor in good health. The conserved cysteine and the conserved F or W are not part of the CDR3 here. Each record gives: V gene, clone size, J gene, CDR3 protein. Size is omitted from some rows. Given values are once, few, many or a class for expanded clones.

v_gene: TRBV2; abundance: .; j_gene: TRBJ2-1; CDR3aa: ASSDRGWDRRDNEQF
v_gene: TRBV20-1; abundance: .; j_gene: TRBJ1-2; CDR3aa: SRRAQDGYT
v_gene: TRBV3-1; abundance: .; j_gene: TRBJ2-5; CDR3aa: ASSQRSSGRRVGLETQY
v_gene: TRBV14; abundance: once; j_gene: TRBJ1-4; CDR3aa: ASSQGYLGRRNEKLF
v_gene: TRBV2; abundance: .; j_gene: TRBJ1-1; CDR3aa: ASSEQGANTEAF
v_gene: TRBV3-1; abundance: .; j_gene: TRBJ1-1; CDR3aa: ASSTSGRATEAF
v_gene: TRBV6-2/TRBV6-3; abundance: .; j_gene: TRBJ1-1; CDR3aa: ASSTKDTEAF
v_gene: TRBV9; abundance: .; j_gene: TRBJ2-1; CDR3aa: ASSVAIAGDEQF
v_gene: TRBV28; abundance: .; j_gene: TRBJ2-7; CDR3aa: ASSITARRY
v_gene: TRBV19; abundance: .; j_gene: TRBJ2-5; CDR3aa: AARAGETQY
v_gene: TRBV20-1; abundance: .; j_gene: TRBJ2-1; CDR3aa: SSRGGYNEQF
v_gene: TRBV30; abundance: .; j_gene: TRBJ1-1; CDR3aa: AWSGAGRTVNTEAF
v_gene: TRBV12-3/TRBV12-4; abundance: .; j_gene: TRBJ2-3; CDR3aa: ASSLRTSGRQSADTQY
v_gene: TRBV12-3/TRBV12-4; abundance: .; j_gene: TRBJ1-2; CDR3aa: ASSFSGSGYT
v_gene: TRBV18; abundance: .; j_gene: TRBJ2-1; CDR3aa: ASSPHGLAGGGNEQF
v_gene: TRBV14; abundance: once; j_gene: TRBJ1-3; CDR3aa: ASSHRDTLSWGNTIY
v_gene: TRBV18; abundance: .; j_gene: TRBJ1-2; CDR3aa: ASSPVGQGDYGYT
v_gene: TRBV30; abundance: .; j_gene: TRBJ2-2; CDR3aa: AWSVRDNGELF
v_gene: TRBV20-1; abundance: once; j_gene: TRBJ2-3; CDR3aa: SPRTRRSTQY
v_gene: TRBV4-3; abundance: .; j_gene: TRBJ2-2; CDR3aa: ASSQDHRTGELF
v_gene: TRBV6-6; abundance: .; j_gene: TRBJ2-3; CDR3aa: ASSYWTGGTDTQY
v_gene: TRBV15; abundance: .; j_gene: TRBJ2-7; CDR3aa: ATSRGATPDEQY
v_gene: TRBV23-1; abundance: .; j_gene: TRBJ1-2; CDR3aa: ASGPDREGYT
v_gene: TRBV6-1; abundance: .; j_gene: TRBJ2-5; CDR3aa: ASSGDRGQTQY
v_gene: TRBV7-9; abundance: .; j_gene: TRBJ1-4; CDR3aa: ASSFGQGEKLF
v_gene: TRBV20-1; abundance: .; j_gene: TRBJ1-4; CDR3aa: SARGLRAGREKLF
v_gene: TRBV7-2; abundance: .; j_gene: TRBJ1-2; CDR3aa: ASSLGRSNYGYT
v_gene: TRBV5-4; abundance: .; j_gene: TRBJ2-5; CDR3aa: ASSSRDRGWGQETQY
v_gene: TRBV7-2; abundance: .; j_gene: TRBJ1-1; CDR3aa: ASSSLGSPRNTEAF
v_gene: TRBV6-2/TRBV6-3; abundance: .; j_gene: TRBJ1-5; CDR3aa: ASSYSGSRANQPQH
v_gene: TRBV7-2; abundance: .; j_gene: TRBJ1-3; CDR3aa: ASSSQGPNSGNTIY
v_gene: TRBV20-1; abundance: .; j_gene: TRBJ2-2; CDR3aa: SAVERGIGELF
v_gene: TRBV4-3; abundance: .; j_gene: TRBJ2-1; CDR3aa: ASSPREALYNEQF
v_gene: TRBV29-1; abundance: .; j_gene: TRBJ2-3; CDR3aa: SVDPDATDTQY
v_gene: TRBV20-1; abundance: .; j_gene: TRBJ1-2; CDR3aa: SARTSGQGFFYGYT
v_gene: TRBV10-3; abundance: .; j_gene: TRBJ1-4; CDR3aa: AISAQQTNEKLF
v_gene: TRBV5-1; abundance: .; j_gene: TRBJ1-1; CDR3aa: ASSMGVATEAF
v_gene: TRBV20-1; abundance: .; j_gene: TRBJ2-3; CDR3aa: SARDRVRIRDTQY
v_gene: TRBV20-1; abundance: .; j_gene: TRBJ2-5; CDR3aa: SASPVLAAQETQY
v_gene: TRBV12-3/TRBV12-4; abundance: .; j_gene: TRBJ2-5; CDR3aa: ASSLLVGLGETQY
v_gene: TRBV5-6; abundance: .; j_gene: TRBJ2-7; CDR3aa: ASSLISEQY
v_gene: TRBV7-2; abundance: .; j_gene: TRBJ2-7; CDR3aa: ASSSQGVGEQY
v_gene: TRBV19; abundance: .; j_gene: TRBJ1-5; CDR3aa: ASSIIGYSNQPQH
v_gene: TRBV4-1; abundance: .; j_gene: TRBJ2-3; CDR3aa: AADSPTSTDTQY
v_gene: TRBV20-1; abundance: .; j_gene: TRBJ1-1; CDR3aa: SARIGPGMNTEAF
v_gene: TRBV5-4; abundance: .; j_gene: TRBJ2-7; CDR3aa: ASSLSPRGLSYEQY
v_gene: TRBV7-9; abundance: .; j_gene: TRBJ2-1; CDR3aa: ASSITSGDNEQF
v_gene: TRBV5-1; abundance: .; j_gene: TRBJ2-2; CDR3aa: ASGPGTGAYTGELF
v_gene: TRBV7-9; abundance: .; j_gene: TRBJ2-6; CDR3aa: ASSLIRTLGANVLT
v_gene: TRBV19; abundance: .; j_gene: TRBJ2-2; CDR3aa: ASSIDLAGVSGELF
v_gene: TRBV3-1; abundance: .; j_gene: TRBJ2-5; CDR3aa: ASISSRPQETQY
v_gene: TRBV5-1; abundance: .; j_gene: TRBJ2-3; CDR3aa: ASSSLREDTQY
v_gene: TRBV20-1; abundance: .; j_gene: TRBJ2-3; CDR3aa: SARRPELADTDTQY
v_gene: TRBV7-7; abundance: .; j_gene: TRBJ2-2; CDR3aa: ASVGVIPGELF
v_gene: TRBV15; abundance: .; j_gene: TRBJ2-5; CDR3aa: ATKGDSRTQETQY
v_gene: TRBV28; abundance: .; j_gene: TRBJ2-2; CDR3aa: ASSPLMAPDRVSGELF
v_gene: TRBV2; abundance: once; j_gene: TRBJ1-5; CDR3aa: ASRGSRGSNQPQH
v_gene: TRBV12-3/TRBV12-4; abundance: .; j_gene: TRBJ1-2; CDR3aa: ASTRWLNYGYT
v_gene: TRBV23-1; abundance: .; j_gene: TRBJ2-7; CDR3aa: ASSQSDASGPGSYEQY